These 3 T cell receptor beta chains were all obtained from the same sample, sequenced in a study of blood T cell repertoires in COVID-19 (dated by TCRdb to 2020 to 2022). Library construction relied on the immunoSEQ multiplex PCR assay. TCRdb re-hosts the immuneACCESS table, in-frame sequences only. Its copies lack some clones; in the studies checked, an unresolved V gene accounts for under half of them, and the cause for the rest is not known. The sample yields roughly 30,000 clones; roughly nine tenths were counted once. Together, the top ten hold about 52% of the sample. Sample: peripheral blood. The receptors stem from a human donor with acute or convalescent COVID-19. The donor label of this sample is uncertain.

The V call is TRBV7-2, the J call TRBJ2-7; 9 nucleotides match TRBD2. The CDR3 is 15 residues long. J was trimmed by 7 bases and V by 1 base; bases with no gene match: 8. Per the germline V gene, CDR1 is SGHTA and CDR2 is FQGNSA. The CDR3 DNA follows: TGTGCCAGCAGCTTAGAGGCGGGGGGGCTGGAAGAGCAGTACTTC. This translates into CASSLEAGGLEEQYF.

The chain uses TRBV5-1 and TRBJ1-6; a weak D match, TRBD1 (5 bases). The V and J ends lost 4 bases and 8 bases respectively, with 16 bases between them. The germline V gene encodes CDR1 SGHRS and CDR2 YFSETQ. The CDR3 covers 15 residues. CDR3 DNA: TGCGCCAGCAGCCTCCGCGGGGGGGGAGATTCACCCCTCCACTTT. The encoded protein is CASSLRGGGDSPLHF.

This sequence joins TRBV4-1 and TRBJ2-7; 13 bases match TRBD2. Per germline, CDR1 MGHRA and CDR2 YSYEKL. The CDR3 totals 17 residues. V shed 2 bases, J shed 2 bases, and the junction held 6 bases outside the gene matches. The CDR3 reads CASSQPGLAGLPYEQYF. For the CDR3, the DNA is TGCGCCAGCAGCCAACCGGGACTAGCGGGACTCCCCTACGAGCAGTACTTC.